This is a list of T cell receptor beta chains from one sample in a study of shared clonotypes between healthy human individuals. Measured with immunoSEQ multiplex PCR; TCRdb has only the in-frame clones, and not every one. This table has roughly 2,000,000 clones, approximately 94% appearing once. The sequencing sample was made of naive CD8+ T cells sorted from blood. The receptors were gathered from a man between 18 and 29 years old in good health. Both conserved end residues are part of each CDR3. A D gene is named only where the DNA matches it firmly. Only part of the rows carry a size: once, few, many, or a class if the clone is expanded.

V	length	D	J	size	DNA	CDR3
TRBV7-9	13	-	TRBJ1-1	-	TGTGCCAGCAGCTTATCTCAGGGTTCTGAAGCTTTCTTT	CASSLSQGSEAFF
TRBV10-1	18	-	TRBJ2-7	-	-	CASSEGYHKTPVLRARYF
TRBV6-5	14	TRBD1	TRBJ1-2	-	TGTGCCAGCATAGGGGACAGTCCGATCTATGGCTACACCTTC	CASIGDSPIYGYTF
TRBV2	10	-	TRBJ2-1	-	TGTGCCAGCTGTCTCAATGAGCAGTTCTTC	CASCLNEQFF
TRBV2	15	-	TRBJ1-5	-	TGTGCCAGCAGACAACAGGGATATAGCAATCAGCCCCAGCATTTT	CASRQQGYSNQPQHF
TRBV7-3	13	-	TRBJ2-7	once	TGTGCCAGCAGCTTAGATACGGGCTACGAGCAGTACTTC	CASSLDTGYEQYF
TRBV6-5	15	-	TRBJ2-3	-	TGTGCCAGCAGTTCCCGCGGGGGCAGGACAGATACGCAGTATTTT	CASSSRGGRTDTQYF
TRBV7-9	16	-	TRBJ1-4	once	TGTGCCAGCAGCTTAGCGCTGGGGGGCTCCGATGAAAAACTGTTTTTT	CASSLALGGSDEKLFF
TRBV11-2	13	-	TRBJ2-2	-	TGTGCCAGCAGCTTAGTGTCGGCCGGGGAGCTGTTTTTT	CASSLVSAGELFF
TRBV28	12	-	TRBJ2-1	-	TGTGCCAGCAGTCCGGACGGAGGTGAGCAGTTCTTC	CASSPDGGEQFF
TRBV5-1	14	-	TRBJ2-7	-	TGCGCCAGCAGACCTTTTGACAACTACTACGAGCAGTACTTC	CASRPFDNYYEQYF
TRBV7-2	15	TRBD2	TRBJ2-5	once	TGTGCCAGCAGCCGACTAGCGGAGGGACAAGAGACCCAGTACTTC	CASSRLAEGQETQYF
TRBV4-3	15	-	TRBJ2-7	-	TGCGCCAGCAGCCCGACCTCGGGGATCTCCTACGAGCAGTACTTC	CASSPTSGISYEQYF
TRBV5-4	14	TRBD1	TRBJ2-1	-	TGTGCCAGCAGCACAGTGACAGGGATGAATGAGCAGTTCTTC	CASSTVTGMNEQFF
TRBV27	17	-	TRBJ1-6	-	TGTGCCAGCAGTATAACGGGGAACCTCCTCGGTAATTCACCCCTCCACTTT	CASSITGNLLGNSPLHF
TRBV6-5	13	-	TRBJ1-1	-	TGTGCCAGCAGTTACGGTTCGAACACTGAAGCTTTCTTT	CASSYGSNTEAFF
TRBV11-3	13	-	TRBJ2-7	-	TGTGCCAGCAGCTTAGGGGCAGGGTACGAGCAGTACTTC	CASSLGAGYEQYF
TRBV4-3	13	TRBD1	TRBJ2-1	-	TGCGCCAGTAGCAGGGAGACAGGGGGCGAAGAGTTCTTC	CASSRETGGEEFF
TRBV19	15	TRBD1	TRBJ2-2	-	TGTGCCAGTTGTGACGGACAGGGGGAAATCGGGGAGCTGTTTTTT	CASCDGQGEIGELFF
TRBV10-3	14	-	TRBJ2-1	-	TGTGCCATCACCGCGACCAGTAACCAAGATGAGCAGTTCTTC	CAITATSNQDEQFF
TRBV7-2	17	-	TRBJ1-1	-	TGTGCCAGCAGCTTAGTAGTGGGGGCATACATGAACACTGAAGCTTTCTTT	CASSLVVGAYMNTEAFF
TRBV30	13	TRBD1	TRBJ1-1	-	TGTGCCTGGAGTGTCGACAGGGACACTGAAGCTTTCTTT	CAWSVDRDTEAFF
TRBV5-1	12	-	TRBJ1-2	-	TGCGCCAGCAGCTTGGACAGTTATGGCTACACCTTC	CASSLDSYGYTF
TRBV28	14	TRBD1	TRBJ1-2	-	TGTGCCAGCAGCTACCACAGGGGCCCCTATGGCTACACCTTC	CASSYHRGPYGYTF
TRBV19	15	-	TRBJ1-5	-	TGTGCCAGTAGTATAGTGAACATGGGGTATCAGCCCCAGCATTTT	CASSIVNMGYQPQHF
TRBV9	13	-	TRBJ2-2	-	TGTGCCAGCAGCGTAGGCGGGCCCGGGGAGCTGTTTTTT	CASSVGGPGELFF
TRBV4-1	12	-	TRBJ2-7	-	TGCGCCAGCAGCCAGTCGCACTACGAGCAGTACTTC	CASSQSHYEQYF
TRBV4-1	14	-	TRBJ2-7	-	TGCGCCAGCAGCGCGCTCGGGGACGCCTACGAGCAGTACTTC	CASSALGDAYEQYF
TRBV6-1	16	-	TRBJ1-1	-	TGTGCCAGCAGTGAATTTTCGGAGTACGCGAACACTGAAGCTTTCTTT	CASSEFSEYANTEAFF
TRBV6-5	16	-	TRBJ1-3	-	TGTGCCAGCAGTTACGAGACACCGAACTCTGGAAACACCATATATTTT	CASSYETPNSGNTIYF
TRBV29-1	13	-	TRBJ1-2	-	TGCAGCGTTGAAGATCCAGGGAACTATGGCTACACCTTC	CSVEDPGNYGYTF